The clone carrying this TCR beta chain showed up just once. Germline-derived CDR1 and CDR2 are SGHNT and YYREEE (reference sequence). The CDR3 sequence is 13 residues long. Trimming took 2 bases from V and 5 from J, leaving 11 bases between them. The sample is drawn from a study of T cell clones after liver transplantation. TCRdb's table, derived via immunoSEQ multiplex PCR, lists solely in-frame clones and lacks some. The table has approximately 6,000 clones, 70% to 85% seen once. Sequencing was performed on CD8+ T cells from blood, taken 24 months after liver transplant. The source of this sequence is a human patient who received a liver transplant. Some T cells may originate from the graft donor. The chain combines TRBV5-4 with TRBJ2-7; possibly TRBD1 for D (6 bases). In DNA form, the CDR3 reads TGTGCCAGCAGCTTAACAGGGACCCACGAGCAGTACTTC. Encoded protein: CASSLTGTHEQYF.